The entry below gives a single TCR beta chain sequence along with its context. The target antigen is unknown. This record belongs to a study of lymphopenia after photon versus proton radiotherapy. Germline CDR1 is SGHVS and CDR2 is FNYEAQ. V was clipped by 2 bases and J by 5 bases, with 6 bases between them. The CDR3 extends over 12 amino acids. Findings and limits, study-wide: Oligoclonal CD8+ Temra expansion after nadir drove photon patients' diversity drop. Survival link was tested only in deceased patients; proton benefit remains a possibility. Under photons, naive T cells and diversity fell while effector/memory populations rose. A bigger post-nadir fall in TCR diversity correlated inversely with survival time in deceased patients.

TCRdb keeps only in-frame clones here, not all; method: immunoSEQ multiplex PCR. The profile shows about 83,000 clones, about four fifths of them singletons. The chain links TRBV7-6 to TRBJ2-5, with D unresolved. The TCR sequence derives from a man aged 60-69 years with pancreatic cancer. Sequences were derived from peripheral blood, sampled from a patient treated with proton-based radiotherapy. The CDR3 region has the DNA TGTGCCAGCAGCTTAAGGTTGGAGACCCAGTACTTC. Translation: CASSLRLETQYF.